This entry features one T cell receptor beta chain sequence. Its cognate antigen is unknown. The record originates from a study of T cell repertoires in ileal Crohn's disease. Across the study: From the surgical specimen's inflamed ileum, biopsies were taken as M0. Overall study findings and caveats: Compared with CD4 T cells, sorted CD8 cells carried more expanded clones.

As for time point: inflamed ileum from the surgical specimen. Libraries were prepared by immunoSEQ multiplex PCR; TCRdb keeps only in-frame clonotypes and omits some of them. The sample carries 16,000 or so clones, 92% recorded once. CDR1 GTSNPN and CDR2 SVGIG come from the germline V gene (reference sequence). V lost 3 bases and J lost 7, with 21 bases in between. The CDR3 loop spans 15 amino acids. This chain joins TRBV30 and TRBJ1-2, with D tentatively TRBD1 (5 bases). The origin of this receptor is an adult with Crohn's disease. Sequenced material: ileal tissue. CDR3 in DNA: TGTGCCTGGAGCGTAGCTTTGCAGGGAACGGGTGGCTACACCTTC. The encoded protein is CAWSVALQGTGGYTF.